A selection of T cell receptor beta chains follows, all from one sample in a study of CD8 T cells in ankylosing spondylitis. TCRdb analysed the 5' RACE reads with MiXCR anew, one entry per CDR3 protein. The repertoire has roughly 250,000 distinct CDR3 sequences, around 9.1% of them found once; the top ten carry around 6.8%. The sample comprised blood, either unsorted or a sorted T cell fraction (not recorded which). These TCRs come from a male donor with ankylosing spondylitis or in good health (not recorded which). Both conserved end residues are part of each CDR3. Each record gives: D gene, clone size, J gene, V gene, CDR3 protein, CDR3 DNA. A D gene is named only where the DNA matches it firmly. The size entry is marked missing in some rows and otherwise reads once, few, many or a size class.

D: NA; size: many; J: TRBJ1-4; V: TRBV12-3/TRBV12-4; CDR3: CASSLSVVATNEKLFF; DNA: TGTGCCAGCAGTTTAAGTGTGGTAGCAACTAATGAAAAACTGTTTTTT
D: NA; size: NA; J: TRBJ2-7; V: TRBV5-1; CDR3: CASSPQGKEQYF; DNA: TGCGCCAGCAGCCCACAGGGTAAGGAGCAGTACTTC
D: TRBD2; size: many; J: TRBJ2-1; V: TRBV4-3; CDR3: CASSSETSGGFGEQFF; DNA: TGCGCCAGCAGCTCGGAGACTAGCGGGGGATTTGGTGAGCAGTTCTTC
D: NA; size: many; J: TRBJ1-4; V: TRBV5-5; CDR3: CASSLVGLATNEKLFF; DNA: TGTGCCAGCAGCTTGGTTGGGCTAGCAACTAATGAAAAACTGTTTTTT
D: TRBD2; size: many; J: TRBJ2-3; V: TRBV5-1; CDR3: CASSLVPSGQKGTDTQYF; DNA: TGCGCCAGCAGCTTGGTCCCTAGCGGTCAGAAAGGGACAGATACGCAGTATTTT
D: NA; size: many; J: TRBJ1-2; V: TRBV20-1; CDR3: CSARETRADYGYTF; DNA: TGCAGTGCTAGAGAAACAAGGGCGGACTATGGCTACACCTTC
D: NA; size: NA; J: TRBJ1-2; V: TRBV7-3; CDR3: CASSLLGGVYGYTF; DNA: TGTGCCAGCAGCTTATTGGGCGGGGTCTATGGCTACACCTTC
D: NA; size: NA; J: TRBJ1-6; V: TRBV12-3/TRBV12-4; CDR3: CASSPRGGIGSPLHF; DNA: TGTGCCAGCAGTCCACGGGGGGGAATAGGGTCACCCCTCCACTTT
D: NA; size: many; J: TRBJ1-4; V: TRBV10-3; CDR3: CAISGDSNEKLFF; DNA: TGTGCCATCAGTGGAGACTCTAATGAAAAACTGTTTTTT
D: NA; size: many; J: TRBJ2-2; V: TRBV12-3/TRBV12-4; CDR3: CASSLAHGGALELFF; DNA: TGTGCCAGCAGTTTAGCCCATGGAGGCGCCTTGGAGCTGTTTTTT
D: NA; size: many; J: TRBJ1-5; V: TRBV20-1; CDR3: CSAVVGGDRNQPQHF; DNA: TGCAGTGCTGTGGTAGGAGGGGATCGCAATCAGCCCCAGCATTTT
D: TRBD1; size: many; J: TRBJ2-7; V: TRBV20-1; CDR3: CSARDTTGRTYEQYF; DNA: TGCAGTGCTAGAGATACGACAGGGAGAACCTACGAGCAGTACTTC
D: TRBD2; size: many; J: TRBJ2-1; V: TRBV9; CDR3: CASSPLGSGGNNEQFF; DNA: TGTGCCAGCAGCCCCTTGGGTAGCGGGGGGAACAATGAGCAGTTCTTC
D: NA; size: NA; J: TRBJ2-7; V: TRBV6-2/TRBV6-3; CDR3: CASSLRSRAASYEQYF; DNA: TGTGCCAGCAGCCTACGTAGCCGGGCAGCCTCCTACGAGCAGTACTTC
D: NA; size: many; J: TRBJ2-1; V: TRBV7-9; CDR3: CASSLTRTGDEQFF; DNA: TGTGCCAGCAGCTTAACAAGGACTGGGGATGAGCAGTTCTTC
D: TRBD2; size: few; J: TRBJ2-5; V: TRBV7-2; CDR3: CASSWSGLAEETQYF; DNA: TGTGCCAGCAGCTGGAGTGGACTAGCGGAAGAGACCCAGTACTTC
D: NA; size: many; J: TRBJ2-3; V: TRBV3-1; CDR3: CASSSIPADTQYF; DNA: TGTGCCAGCAGCTCCATCCCCGCAGATACGCAGTATTTT
D: TRBD1; size: many; J: TRBJ1-1; V: TRBV13; CDR3: CASSWGQGGNTEAFF; DNA: TGTGCCAGCAGCTGGGGACAGGGGGGGAACACTGAAGCTTTCTTT
D: NA; size: many; J: TRBJ2-3; V: TRBV20-1; CDR3: CSARSGASTDTQYF; DNA: TGCAGTGCTAGATCGGGGGCTAGCACAGATACGCAGTATTTT
D: TRBD1; size: many; J: TRBJ1-2; V: TRBV20-1; CDR3: CSARGYGQGYGYTF; DNA: TGCAGTGCTAGAGGTTACGGACAGGGCTATGGCTACACCTTC
D: NA; size: many; J: TRBJ2-2; V: TRBV7-2; CDR3: CASSLVHSSTGELFF; DNA: TGTGCCAGCAGCTTAGTCCACAGCAGCACCGGGGAGCTGTTTTTT
D: NA; size: many; J: TRBJ2-3; V: TRBV20-1; CDR3: CSASLGQPMSLGGPQDTQYF; DNA: TGCAGTGCTAGCCTGGGACAGCCGATGAGTCTCGGAGGGCCTCAAGATACGCAGTATTTT
D: NA; size: many; J: TRBJ1-1; V: TRBV6-1; CDR3: CASRMNDLGGEAFF; DNA: TGTGCCAGCAGGATGAACGACCTGGGGGGTGAAGCTTTCTTT
D: NA; size: many; J: TRBJ2-1; V: TRBV20-1; CDR3: CSARSLRTLEWDEQFF; DNA: TGCAGTGCTAGATCGCTGAGGACTCTGGAGTGGGATGAGCAGTTCTTC
D: NA; size: many; J: TRBJ1-5; V: TRBV5-6; CDR3: CASSLSGDSQPQHF; DNA: TGTGCCAGCAGCTTGTCGGGGGATAGTCAGCCCCAGCATTTT
D: NA; size: few; J: TRBJ1-2; V: TRBV5-1; CDR3: CASSPGGRRIYGYTF; DNA: TGCGCCAGCAGCCCCGGGGGGCGACGGATCTATGGCTACACCTTC
D: NA; size: few; J: TRBJ1-1; V: TRBV7-8; CDR3: CASSLVGTANTEAFF; DNA: TGTGCCAGCAGCTTAGTAGGGACGGCGAACACTGAAGCTTTCTTT
D: TRBD2; size: few; J: TRBJ2-7; V: TRBV3-1; CDR3: CASSSGLAVISSYEQYF; DNA: TGTGCCAGCAGCTCCGGACTAGCGGTTATTAGCTCCTACGAGCAGTACTTC
D: NA; size: many; J: TRBJ2-7; V: TRBV20-1; CDR3: CSASFPAMTYEQYF; DNA: TGCAGTGCTAGTTTTCCGGCGATGACCTACGAGCAGTACTTC
D: NA; size: NA; J: TRBJ1-6; V: TRBV12-3/TRBV12-4; CDR3: CASTPAARGNSPLHF; DNA: TGTGCCAGCACCCCGGCGGCCAGGGGCAATTCACCCCTCCACTTT
D: NA; size: NA; J: TRBJ2-1; V: TRBV5-6; CDR3: CASSFGANEQFF; DNA: TGTGCCAGCAGCTTCGGGGCCAATGAGCAGTTCTTC
D: TRBD2; size: few; J: TRBJ2-7; V: TRBV12-3/TRBV12-4; CDR3: CASSSSGSLDEQYF; DNA: TGTGCCAGCAGTTCTAGCGGGAGTCTCGACGAGCAGTACTTC
D: NA; size: many; J: TRBJ1-1; V: TRBV7-9; CDR3: CASSSLTGNTEAFF; DNA: TGTGCCAGCAGCTCCCTAACAGGGAACACTGAAGCTTTCTTT
D: NA; size: few; J: TRBJ2-3; V: TRBV3-1; CDR3: CASSLTRAGGTQYF; DNA: TGTGCCAGCAGCCTCACTCGGGCCGGAGGGACGCAGTATTTT
D: TRBD1; size: NA; J: TRBJ2-2; V: TRBV30; CDR3: CAWSGTALNTGELFF; DNA: TGTGCCTGGAGCGGGACAGCGCTGAACACCGGGGAGCTGTTTTTT
D: TRBD1; size: many; J: TRBJ1-4; V: TRBV7-2; CDR3: CASSLPGGVEKLFF; DNA: TGTGCCAGCAGCTTGCCAGGGGGGGTGGAAAAACTGTTTTTT
D: NA; size: many; J: TRBJ2-2; V: TRBV20-1; CDR3: CSVRGKNTGELFF; DNA: TGCAGTGTACGAGGGAAAAACACCGGGGAGCTGTTTTTT
D: TRBD2; size: many; J: TRBJ2-1; V: TRBV4-2; CDR3: CASSQDGRTYNEQFF; DNA: TGTGCCAGCAGCCAAGACGGGAGGACCTACAATGAGCAGTTCTTC
D: NA; size: many; J: TRBJ2-1; V: TRBV29-1; CDR3: CSVVSSGSQFF; DNA: TGCAGCGTTGTGAGTTCTGGTTCGCAGTTCTTC
D: TRBD1; size: few; J: TRBJ1-1; V: TRBV7-9; CDR3: CASSWTGGNTEAFF; DNA: TGTGCCAGCAGCTGGACAGGGGGGAACACTGAAGCTTTCTTT
D: NA; size: many; J: TRBJ2-3; V: TRBV20-1; CDR3: CSANPTSTDTQYF; DNA: TGCAGTGCTAACCCTACTAGCACAGATACGCAGTATTTT
D: NA; size: many; J: TRBJ2-2; V: TRBV5-1; CDR3: CASSLRVGDGELFF; DNA: TGCGCCAGCAGCCTCCGAGTTGGGGACGGGGAGCTGTTTTTT
D: NA; size: few; J: TRBJ2-5; V: TRBV12-3/TRBV12-4; CDR3: CASSSQGGGETQYF; DNA: TGTGCCAGCAGTTCTCAGGGGGGCGGTGAGACCCAGTACTTC
D: NA; size: NA; J: TRBJ1-3; V: TRBV15; CDR3: CATSRGGNTIYF; DNA: TGTGCCACCAGCAGAGGCGGAAACACCATATATTTT
D: TRBD1; size: NA; J: TRBJ1-1; V: TRBV30; CDR3: CAWSSGGKPLNTEAFF; DNA: TGTGCCTGGAGTTCAGGGGGGAAACCTTTGAACACTGAAGCTTTCTTT
D: NA; size: many; J: TRBJ1-2; V: TRBV28; CDR3: CASSLTGTLLPLDGYTF; DNA: TGTGCCAGCAGTCTAACGGGGACTCTACTCCCCCTTGATGGCTACACCTTC